A single sample gave rise to the 14 T cell receptor beta chains below, sequenced in a study of blood T cell repertoires in COVID-19. Some clones are missing from TCRdb's copy, which holds only in-frame ones; the method was immunoSEQ multiplex PCR. The table includes roughly 80,000 clones, roughly 86% detected once. Sequenced input: peripheral blood. These receptor sequences come from a human donor in a cohort sampled during active COVID-19.

In DNA form, the CDR3 reads TGTGCCAGCAGTACCCTATCACGATACTCTGGAAACACCATATATTTT. Translating gives CASSTLSRYSGNTIYF. The chain is built from TRBV28 and TRBJ1-3; D gene uncertain. This CDR3 region has 16 residues. Germline V gives CDR1 MDHEN, CDR2 SYDVKM. Trimming pared 5 bases from V and 0 bases from J, leaving 14 bases between.

The V and J genes are TRBV5-1 and TRBJ2-5; 7 bases align to TRBD1. The ends lost 4 bases at V and 1 base at J; junction bases unmatched: 7. The CDR3 loop spans 15 amino acids. The germline V gene has CDR1 SGHRS and CDR2 YFSETQ. The CDR3 coding sequence is TGCGCCAGCAGCCCCACGGCAGGGGGCCAAGAGACCCAGTACTTC. Protein: CASSPTAGGQETQYF.

V gene TRBV10-1 combines with J gene TRBJ2-5; possible D gene TRBD2, 5 bases. The CDR3 is 14 amino acids. Trimming removed 3 bases at V and 2 bases at J, with 10 bases between. Germline CDR1 is WNHNN and CDR2 is SYGVQD (reference sequence). CDR3 nucleotide sequence: TGCGCCAGCAGTGAAGGAGGAGATCAAGAGACCCAGTACTTC. It yields the protein CASSEGGDQETQYF.

This rearrangement joins TRBV3-1 (or the pseudogene TRBV3-2) to TRBJ2-7; 7 bases line up with TRBD2. Trimming removed 4 bases from V and 2 bases from J; junction bases left unmatched: 5. The CDR3 extends over 14 amino acids. The V gene's germline CDR1 is LGHDT and CDR2 YNNKEL (reference sequence). The CDR3, as DNA: TGTGCCAGCAGCCCCTCAGCGGGGCCCTACGAGCAGTACTTC. Translation gives CASSPSAGPYEQYF.

The rearrangement joins TRBV28 to TRBJ2-4; the D gene is possibly TRBD1 (6 bases). CDR3 length: 16 amino acids. Germline assignment: CDR1 MDHEN and CDR2 SYDVKM. V dropped 4 bases and J dropped 0 bases, with 13 bases sitting between them. CDR3 region: CASSSQGILAKNIQYF. The CDR3 DNA is TGTGCCAGCAGTTCACAGGGAATTCTAGCCAAAAACATTCAGTACTTC.

This clone was recorded only once. The V gene is TRBV27, the J gene TRBJ2-1; maybe TRBD1 (6 bases). Trimming left V 5 bases short and J 3 bases short, with 14 bases between. CDR3 length: 15 residues. Looked up from germline, CDR1 is MNHEY and CDR2 is SMNVEV (reference sequence). This CDR3 is CASSPRGLIYNEQFF. The CDR3 DNA reads TGTGCCAGCAGTCCCAGGGGCCTAATCTACAATGAGCAGTTCTTC.

This chain joins TRBV27 and TRBJ2-6, with D unclear. Trimming left V 3 bases short and J 3 bases short, with 3 bases between. The CDR3 is 13 residues long. CDR1 MNHEY and CDR2 SMNVEV come from the germline V gene (reference sequence). The DNA of the CDR3 is TGTGCCAGCAGTTTTTATGGGGCCAACGTCCTGACTTTC. Translating it yields CASSFYGANVLTF.

The J gene is TRBJ2-1, the V gene TRBV25-1; a weak D match, TRBD2 (5 bases). The CDR3 consists of 14 residues. CDR1 and CDR2 from the germline V gene are MGHDK and SYGVNS. V lost 5 bases to trimming and J lost 7 bases, with 15 bases between them. The CDR3 reads CASSPKGRVNEQFF. The CDR3 region has the DNA TGTGCCAGCAGTCCCAAAGGGAGAGTAAATGAGCAGTTCTTC.

The rearrangement links TRBV7-9 to TRBJ2-7; 8 bases line up with TRBD1. CDR1 SEHNR and CDR2 FQNEAQ come from the germline V gene (reference sequence). With V trimmed by 2 bases and J by 5 bases, 2 bases remained unmatched. The CDR3 runs to 13 residues. The CDR3 is CASSLSGGNEQYF. CDR3 nucleotides: TGTGCCAGCAGCTTATCAGGGGGCAACGAGCAGTACTTC.

This clone was counted once. The V and J genes are TRBV7-2 and TRBJ2-1, with 10 bases aligning to TRBD2. The V gene's germline CDR1 is SGHTA and CDR2 FQGNSA. This CDR3 region has 15 residues. The V and J ends lost 3 bases and 5 bases, in that order; junction bases with no gene match: 4. CDR3 DNA: TGTGCCAGCAGCTTCAGGACTAGCGGCCACAATGAGCAGTTCTTC. This encodes CASSFRTSGHNEQFF. Drawing the rest from reference TRBV7-2 and TRBJ2-1, the complete variable domain is GAGVSQSPSNKVTEKGKDVELRCDPISGHTALYWYRQSLGQGLEFLIYFQGNSAPDKSGLPSDRFSAERTGGSVSTLTIQRTQQEDSAVYLCASSFRTSGHNEQFFGPGTRLTVL.

The chain links TRBV28 to TRBJ1-1; no reliable D call. The CDR3 runs to 14 residues. Germline CDR1 and CDR2: MDHEN and SYDVKM. Trimming pared 6 bases from V and 0 bases from J, leaving 11 bases between. In nucleotides, the CDR3 is TGTGCCAGCAGCGAATGGAGCCTGAACACTGAAGCTTTCTTT. It is translated as CASSEWSLNTEAFF.

V and J are TRBV6-5 and TRBJ2-2; 8 bases map to TRBD1. The CDR3 is 14 amino acids. The germline V gene encodes CDR1 MNHEY and CDR2 SVGAGI. V dropped 5 bases and J dropped 5; count of bases not matched to a gene: 4. The CDR3 spells CASSPGQETGELFF. The CDR3 DNA follows: TGTGCCAGCAGTCCGGGACAGGAGACCGGGGAGCTGTTTTTT.

This clone was counted between two and nine times. The chain is built from TRBV28 and TRBJ2-1; tentatively, D is TRBD1 (6 bases). The CDR3 is made up of 13 amino acids. The germline CDR1 and CDR2 sequences are MDHEN and SYDVKM. Trimming pared 8 bases from V and 8 bases from J, leaving 16 bases between. CDR3 in DNA: TGTGCCAGCCGAGGGACACCTCTCCATGAGCAGTTCTTC. This sequence encodes CASRGTPLHEQFF.

The chain uses TRBV2 and TRBJ1-5; no clear D. Germline V CDR1 and CDR2: SNHLY, FYNNEI. CDR3 length: 15 residues. V was trimmed by 6 bases and J by 2 bases, leaving 14 bases between them. For the CDR3, the DNA is TGTGCCAGCAGGGCCGTGGAGGGCGGCAATCAGCCCCAGCATTTT. Protein: CASRAVEGGNQPQHF.